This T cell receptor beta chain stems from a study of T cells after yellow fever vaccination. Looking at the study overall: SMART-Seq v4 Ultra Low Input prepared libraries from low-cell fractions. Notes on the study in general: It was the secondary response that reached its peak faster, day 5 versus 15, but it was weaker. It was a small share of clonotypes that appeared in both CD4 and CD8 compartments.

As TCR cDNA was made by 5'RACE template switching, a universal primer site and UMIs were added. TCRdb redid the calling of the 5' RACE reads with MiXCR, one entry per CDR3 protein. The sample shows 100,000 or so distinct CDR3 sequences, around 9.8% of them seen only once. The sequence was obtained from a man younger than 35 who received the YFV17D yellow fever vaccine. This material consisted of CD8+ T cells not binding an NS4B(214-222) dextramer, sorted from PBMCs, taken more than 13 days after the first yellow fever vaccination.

CDR3 loop: CASSLGLENEQFF. CDR3 nucleotide sequence: TGTGCCAGCAGCTTGGGCCTGGAGAATGAGCAGTTCTTC. V usage is TRBV5-4 and J usage is TRBJ2-1, with D hard to call. The germline CDR1 and CDR2 sequences are SGHNT and YYREEE (reference sequence). V was shortened by 0 bases and J by 7 bases, with 8 bases between the two germline ends. The length of the CDR3 is 13 residues. Full variable domain (missing parts from reference TRBV5-4 and TRBJ2-1): ETGVTQSPTHLIKTRGQQVTLRCSSQSGHNTVSWYQQALGQGPQFIFQYYREEENGRGNFPPRFSGLQFPNYSSELNVNALELDDSALYLCASSLGLENEQFFGPGTRLTVL.